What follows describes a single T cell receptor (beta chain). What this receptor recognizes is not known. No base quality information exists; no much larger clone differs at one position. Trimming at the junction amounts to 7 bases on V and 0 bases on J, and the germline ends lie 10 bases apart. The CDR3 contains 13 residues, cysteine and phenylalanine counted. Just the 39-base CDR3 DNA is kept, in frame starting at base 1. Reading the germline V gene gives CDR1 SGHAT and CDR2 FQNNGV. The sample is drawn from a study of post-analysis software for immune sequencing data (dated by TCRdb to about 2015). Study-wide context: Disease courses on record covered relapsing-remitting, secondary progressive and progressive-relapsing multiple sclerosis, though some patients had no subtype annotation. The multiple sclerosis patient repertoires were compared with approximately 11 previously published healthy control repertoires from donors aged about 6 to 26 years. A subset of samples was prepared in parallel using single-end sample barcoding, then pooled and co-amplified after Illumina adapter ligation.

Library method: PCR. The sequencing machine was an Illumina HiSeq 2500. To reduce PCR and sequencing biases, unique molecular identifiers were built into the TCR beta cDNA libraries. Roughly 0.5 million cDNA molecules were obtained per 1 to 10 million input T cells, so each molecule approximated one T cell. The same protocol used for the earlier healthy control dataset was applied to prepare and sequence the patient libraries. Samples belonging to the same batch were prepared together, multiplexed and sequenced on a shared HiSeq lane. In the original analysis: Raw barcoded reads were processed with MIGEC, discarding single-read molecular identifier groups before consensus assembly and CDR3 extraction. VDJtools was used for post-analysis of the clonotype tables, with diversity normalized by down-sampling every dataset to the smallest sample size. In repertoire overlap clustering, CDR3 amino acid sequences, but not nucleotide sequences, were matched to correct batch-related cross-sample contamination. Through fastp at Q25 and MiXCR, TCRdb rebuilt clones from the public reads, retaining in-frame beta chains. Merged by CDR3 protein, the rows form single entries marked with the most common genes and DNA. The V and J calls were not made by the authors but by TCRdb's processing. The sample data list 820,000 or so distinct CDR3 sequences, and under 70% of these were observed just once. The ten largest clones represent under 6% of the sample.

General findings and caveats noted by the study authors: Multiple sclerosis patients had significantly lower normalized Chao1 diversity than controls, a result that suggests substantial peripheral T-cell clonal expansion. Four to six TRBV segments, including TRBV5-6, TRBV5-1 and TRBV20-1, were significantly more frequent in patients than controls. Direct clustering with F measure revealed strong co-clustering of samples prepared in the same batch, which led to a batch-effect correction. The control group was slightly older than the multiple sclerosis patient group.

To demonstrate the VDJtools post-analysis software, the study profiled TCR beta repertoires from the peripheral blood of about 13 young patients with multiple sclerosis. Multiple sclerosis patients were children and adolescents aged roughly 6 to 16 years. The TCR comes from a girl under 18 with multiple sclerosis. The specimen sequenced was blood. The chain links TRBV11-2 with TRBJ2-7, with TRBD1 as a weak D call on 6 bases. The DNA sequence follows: TGTGCCAGCAAAGGGGACACCTCCTACGAGCAGTACTTC. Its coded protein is CASKGDTSYEQYF.